Presented here are 25 T cell receptor beta chains from one specimen sequenced in a study of Tregs in tolerant kidney transplant recipients. This table comes from immunoSEQ multiplex PCR, and its TCRdb copy is limited to in-frame clones, with some not included. The repertoire holds 75,000 to 80,000 clones, with around 90% as singletons. The specimen was Tregs from blood, collected before the transplant. Receptor source: a human donor who received a combined kidney and bone marrow transplant.

The chain employs TRBV29-1 and TRBJ1-3, with TRBD1 matching 9 bases. The germline V gene has CDR1 SQVTM and CDR2 ANQGSEA. V lost 4 bases, J lost 1 base, and 8 bases stayed unmatched. The CDR3 loop spans 16 amino acids. The CDR3 here is CSVGLAGQGSGNTIYF. CDR3 in DNA: TGCAGCGTTGGATTGGCCGGACAGGGGTCTGGAAACACCATATATTTT. Looking up the rest from reference TRBV29-1 and TRBJ1-3 gives the full variable domain: SAVISQKPSRDICQRGTSLTIQCQVDSQVTMMFWYRQQPGQSLTLIATANQGSEATYESGFVIDKFPISRPNLTFSTLTVSNMSPEDSSIYLCSVGLAGQGSGNTIYFGEGSWLTVV.

V and J are TRBV19 and TRBJ1-5; weak D call: TRBD1 (5 bases). V was trimmed by 3 bases and J by 7 bases, leaving 10 bases between them. The CDR3 totals 13 residues. CDR1 is LNHDA and CDR2 is SQIVND in the germline V gene (reference sequence). CDR3: CASSIGRGQPQHF. The CDR3 coding sequence is TGTGCCAGTAGTATTGGTCGGGGGCAGCCCCAGCATTTT.

In its sample, this clone was seen a few times. The chain employs TRBV5-6 and TRBJ2-2; D tentatively fits TRBD1 or TRBD2 (5 bases each). The CDR3 is made up of 15 amino acids. The V gene lost 4 bases and the J gene lost 5 bases, with 15 bases spanning the gap. Germline V gene sequence: CDR1 SGHDT, CDR2 YYEEEE. Written as DNA, the CDR3 is TGTGCCAGCAGCGGGGGTTTCGGGCGTACCGGGGAGCTGTTTTTT. This encodes CASSGGFGRTGELFF.

There are a few counts of this clone. The rearrangement links TRBV4-3 to TRBJ1-1, with D perhaps matching TRBD1 (6 bases). The CDR3 spans 14 residues. CDR1 is LGHNA and CDR2 is YSLEER in the germline V gene. V lost 4 bases to trimming and J lost 4 bases, with 13 bases between them. The CDR3 DNA reads as TGCGCCAGCAGCCGGCGGGAGGGGGGCACTGAAGCTTTCTTT. Encoded protein: CASSRREGGTEAFF.

This chain uses TRBV11-2 with TRBJ1-4; D is possibly TRBD1 (5 bases). V gave up 3 bases and J gave up 8 bases, with 10 bases separating them. The CDR3 is 13 amino acids. Germline CDR1 SGHAT, CDR2 FQNNGV. As DNA, the CDR3 is TGTGCCAGCAGCTTCCAGGAGGGGGAAAAACTGTTTTTT. Its translation: CASSFQEGEKLFF. The complete variable domain, with remaining parts taken from reference TRBV11-2 and TRBJ1-4, reads EAGVAQSPRYKIIEKRQSVAFWCNPISGHATLYWYQQILGQGPKLLIQFQNNGVVDDSQLPKDRFSAERLKGVDSTLKIQPAKLEDSAVYLCASSFQEGEKLFFGSGTQLSVL.

This clone was observed a few times. This chain joins TRBV10-1 and TRBJ2-1, with 11 bases lining up with TRBD2. V lost 5 bases and J lost 2; bases outside the gene matches: 5. The CDR3 loop spans 16 amino acids. CDR1 and CDR2 from the germline V gene are WNHNN and SYGVQD (reference sequence). The CDR3 is CASSPTSGRPYNEQFF. As DNA, the CDR3 is TGCGCCAGCAGTCCTACTAGCGGGAGACCCTACAATGAGCAGTTCTTC.

The rearrangement links TRBV2 to TRBJ1-5, with TRBD1 matching 9 bases. The CDR3 runs to 16 residues. Looked up from germline, CDR1 is SNHLY and CDR2 is FYNNEI. J lost 6 bases, V lost 7 bases, and 13 bases had no gene match. In DNA form, the CDR3 reads TGTGCCAGCATCTCTACCAGGGGACAGGGTGGTCAGCCCCAGCATTTT. This codes for CASISTRGQGGQPQHF.

In this sample, this clone turned up a few times. J is TRBJ1-5 and V is TRBV6-1, with TRBD1 identical over 8 bases. The germline CDR1 and CDR2 sequences are MNHNS and SASEGT. This CDR3 contains 14 residues. V dropped 6 bases and J dropped 5; count of bases not matched to a gene: 6. The CDR3 nucleotides read TGTGCCAGCAGCTGGGGGACAGGAGATCAGCCCCAGCATTTT. Its protein is CASSWGTGDQPQHF.

This chain connects TRBV5-4 to TRBJ2-1, with 12 nucleotides matching TRBD2. This CDR3 has 15 amino acids. V was pared by 4 bases and J by 9 bases, with 8 bases of the junction left unmatched. Germline CDR1 and CDR2: SGHNT and YYREEE (reference sequence). The CDR3: CASSKLAGGLSEQFF. CDR3 bases: TGTGCCAGCAGCAAACTAGCGGGAGGACTAAGTGAGCAGTTCTTC.

V usage is TRBV2 and J usage is TRBJ1-2; D unresolved. This CDR3 is 13 amino acids long. V shed 0 bases and J shed 8 bases, with 10 bases lying between them. Per germline, CDR1 SNHLY and CDR2 FYNNEI. The CDR3 reads CASSEARQLGYTF. In DNA, the CDR3 is TGTGCCAGCAGTGAAGCGCGACAATTGGGCTACACCTTC.

V gene TRBV7-2 combines with J gene TRBJ2-2; possibly TRBD2 for D (5 bases). The CDR3 totals 15 residues. CDR1 is SGHTA, CDR2 FQGNSA, per germline. The V and J ends lost 1 base and 5 bases respectively, with 11 bases between them. The CDR3 is CASSLGVGETGELFF. For the CDR3, the DNA is TGTGCCAGCAGCTTAGGCGTCGGGGAAACCGGGGAGCTGTTTTTT. Looking up the rest from reference TRBV7-2 and TRBJ2-2 gives the full variable domain: GAGVSQSPSNKVTEKGKDVELRCDPISGHTALYWYRQSLGQGLEFLIYFQGNSAPDKSGLPSDRFSAERTGGSVSTLTIQRTQQEDSAVYLCASSLGVGETGELFFGEGSRLTVL.

V usage is TRBV28 and J usage is TRBJ1-2; no clear D gene. Germline lookup yields CDR1 MDHEN and CDR2 SYDVKM. V gave up 2 bases and J gave up 0 bases, with 10 bases separating them. The CDR3 spans 15 residues. The CDR3 nucleotides are TGTGCCAGCAGTTTAGGGAGGATAGCTAACTATGGCTACACCTTC. Protein: CASSLGRIANYGYTF.

The V and J genes are TRBV30 and TRBJ2-7; no definite D call. The CDR3 loop spans 12 amino acids. V lost 5 bases and J 4 bases, leaving 12 bases between the germline ends. Germline V lookup: CDR1 GTSNPN, CDR2 SVGIG (reference sequence). The DNA for the CDR3 is TGTGCCTGGGCCTGGAACACGTACGAGCAGTACTTC. It encodes CAWAWNTYEQYF.

The chain employs TRBV30 and TRBJ1-6; D possibly corresponds to TRBD1 (5 bases). This CDR3 region has 16 residues. The germline gives CDR1 GTSNPN, CDR2 SVGIG (reference sequence). V lost 2 bases and J 0 bases, leaving 11 bases between the germline ends. The CDR3 sequence: CAWSLPGSSYNSPLHF. CDR3 DNA sequence: TGTGCCTGGAGTTTACCAGGGAGCTCCTATAATTCACCCCTCCACTTT.

The chain has TRBV19 and TRBJ2-2, with TRBD1 identical over 11 bases. Per the germline V gene, CDR1 is LNHDA and CDR2 is SQIVND (reference sequence). J gave up 5 bases and V 6 bases, and 8 bases lay outside the gene matches. The CDR3 has 16 amino acids. The CDR3 spells CASRPDRGRPTGELFF. The CDR3 bases are TGTGCCAGTAGACCGGACAGGGGGCGGCCGACCGGGGAGCTGTTTTTT.

The chain couples TRBV7-9 to TRBJ2-7; no reliable D call. CDR3 size: 14 residues. Germline CDR1 and CDR2: SEHNR and FQNEAQ (reference sequence). V dropped 1 base and J dropped 2 bases, with 9 bases sitting between them. The CDR3 protein is CASSLGPRAYEQYF. CDR3 coding DNA: TGTGCCAGCAGCTTAGGGCCGAGAGCCTACGAGCAGTACTTC.

The chain joins TRBV6-5 to TRBJ2-2; 8 bases match TRBD1. There are 13 residues in the CDR3. Trimming at V came to 6 bases and at J to 4 bases, leaving 1 base not matched to a gene. Germline V gene sequence: CDR1 MNHEY, CDR2 SVGAGI. This CDR3 is CASRGQGTGELFF. The CDR3 DNA sequence: TGTGCCAGCAGAGGACAGGGCACCGGGGAGCTGTTTTTT.

This clone was observed once. V is TRBV18 and J is TRBJ1-5; D possibly corresponds to TRBD1 (6 bases). Germline CDR1 and CDR2: KGHSH and LQKENI. The CDR3 is made up of 16 amino acids. The V and J ends lost 0 bases and 5 bases respectively, with 14 bases between them. The CDR3 loop is CASSPPGQSVYQPQHF. CDR3 coding DNA: TGTGCCAGCTCACCACCTGGACAGTCAGTGTATCAGCCCCAGCATTTT.

The chain joins TRBV19 to TRBJ2-7; tentative D call: TRBD1 (6 bases). The CDR3 length is 12 residues. The V end lost 11 bases, the J end lost 2 bases, and 13 bases lay between the germline ends. From germline, CDR1 is LNHDA and CDR2 SQIVND (reference sequence). The CDR3 DNA sequence: TGTGCCGGGGGCGGGCGGACCTACGAGCAGTACTTC. Translating gives CAGGGRTYEQYF.

V and J are TRBV27 and TRBJ2-7, with no clear D. V lost 4 bases and J 2 bases, leaving 6 bases between the germline ends. Per the germline V gene, CDR1 is MNHEY and CDR2 is SMNVEV (reference sequence). The CDR3 sequence is 12 residues long. For the CDR3, the DNA is TGTGCCAGCAGTTCGTCAACCTACGAGCAGTACTTC. Translation gives CASSSSTYEQYF.

This chain connects TRBV19 to TRBJ2-7; 10 bases fit TRBD2. This CDR3 contains 16 residues. Germline V CDR1 and CDR2: LNHDA, SQIVND (reference sequence). Germline trimming cut 4 bases from V and 1 base from J; bases unmatched to any gene: 7. CDR3: CASSRSSGSLSYEQYF. CDR3 coding DNA: TGTGCCAGTAGTAGGTCTAGCGGGAGTTTATCCTACGAGCAGTACTTC.

This chain connects TRBV5-1 to TRBJ2-7, with 7 bases lining up with TRBD1. Per the germline V gene, CDR1 is SGHRS and CDR2 is YFSETQ. V lost 0 bases and J lost 2; bases outside the gene matches: 5. CDR3 length: 15 amino acids. The CDR3 sequence: CASSLAGTATYEQYF. The CDR3 DNA follows: TGCGCCAGCAGCTTGGCCGGGACAGCCACCTACGAGCAGTACTTC.

This clone was picked up one time. The CDR3 here is CASSLSIPGLAGSNEQFF. Written as DNA, the CDR3 is TGTGCCAGCAGTTTATCGATCCCAGGACTAGCGGGATCCAATGAGCAGTTCTTC. The chain combines TRBV27 with TRBJ2-1, with 12 bases identical to TRBD2. The CDR3 extends over 18 amino acids. Germline V gene lookup returns CDR1 MNHEY and CDR2 SMNVEV (reference sequence). With V trimmed by 0 bases and J by 6 bases, 9 bases remained unmatched.

The V gene is TRBV18, the J gene TRBJ2-3; unclear D gene. The CDR3 totals 15 residues. Germline lookup yields CDR1 KGHSH and CDR2 LQKENI. V was trimmed by 1 base and J by 2 bases, leaving 10 bases between them. Here the CDR3 DNA reads TGTGCCAGCTCACCACGTACTACTGACACAGATACGCAGTATTTT. This codes for CASSPRTTDTDTQYF.

The chain combines TRBV9 with TRBJ1-1, with a weak D call TRBD1 (5 bases). The CDR3 is 13 amino acids. CDR1 is SGDLS and CDR2 is YYNGEE in the germline V gene. The V end lost 1 base, the J end lost 6 bases, and 10 bases lay between the germline ends. CDR3 loop: CASSVRGIAEAFF. The CDR3 nucleotides are TGTGCCAGCAGCGTAAGGGGAATTGCTGAAGCTTTCTTT. Looking up the rest from reference TRBV9 and TRBJ1-1 gives the full variable domain: DSGVTQTPKHLITATGQRVTLRCSPRSGDLSVYWYQQSLDQGLQFLIQYYNGEERAKGNILERFSAQQFPDLHSELNLSSLELGDSALYFCASSVRGIAEAFFGQGTRLTVV.